The next 2 T cell receptor beta chains were all read from a single sample in a study of T cells in Graves' hyperthyroidism and ophthalmopathy (dated by TCRdb to about 2019). Libraries were constructed by multiplex PCR. The sequencer was an Illumina HiSeq 2000. Amplification of TCR beta CDR3 regions was carried out from RNA transcripts. A first-round RT-PCR of the TCR CDR3 used the HTBI primer set with the Qiagen OneStep RT-PCR kit. TCRdb took the public reads, trimmed them with fastp at Q25, ran MiXCR for clone calling and kept in-frame beta chains. All rows with the same CDR3 protein become a single entry with the most common DNA and genes. This sample holds roughly 660,000 distinct CDR3 sequences; around a sixth were observed only once. The biggest ten clones account for less than 20% of the sample. The sequenced material came from blood. These TCRs come from a man between 50 and 59 years old with Graves' hyperthyroidism.

This clonotype appeared many times. This rearrangement joins TRBV12-3 or TRBV12-4 to TRBJ2-7; 7 bases map to TRBD2. The V and J ends lost 2 bases and 2 bases, in that order; junction bases with no gene match: 3. This CDR3 has 14 residues. The CDR3 spells CASSLRDYPYEQYF. DNA of the CDR3: TGTGCCAGCAGTTTAAGGGACTACCCCTACGAGCAGTACTTC.

This clonotype has more than one count but fewer than ten. The germline gene is not matched at one end of the junction; a read error may be the cause. V is TRBV25-1 and J is TRBJ2-6; 8 nucleotides agree with TRBD1. CDR3 length: 18 residues. Germline V gives CDR1 MGHDK, CDR2 SYGVNS. CDR3: CASSEWGQELSEANVLTF. CDR3 DNA: TGTGCCAGCAGTGAATGGGGACAGGAACTCTCTGAGGCCAACGTCCTGACTTTC.